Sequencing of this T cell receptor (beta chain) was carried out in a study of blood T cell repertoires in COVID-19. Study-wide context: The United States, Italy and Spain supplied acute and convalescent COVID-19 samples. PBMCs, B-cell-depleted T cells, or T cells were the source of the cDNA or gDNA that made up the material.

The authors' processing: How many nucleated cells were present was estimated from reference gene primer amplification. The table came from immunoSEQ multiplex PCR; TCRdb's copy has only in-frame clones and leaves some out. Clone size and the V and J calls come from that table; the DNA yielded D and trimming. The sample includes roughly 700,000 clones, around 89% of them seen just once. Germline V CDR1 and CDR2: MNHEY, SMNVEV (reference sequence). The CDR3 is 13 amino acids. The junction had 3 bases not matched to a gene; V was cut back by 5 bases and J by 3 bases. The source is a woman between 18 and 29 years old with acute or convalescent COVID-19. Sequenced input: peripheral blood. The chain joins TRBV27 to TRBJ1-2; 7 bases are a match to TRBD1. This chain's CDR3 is CASSKDRHYGYTF. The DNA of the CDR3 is TGTGCCAGCAGTAAGGACAGGCACTATGGCTACACCTTC.